This is a list of T cell receptor beta chains from one sample in a study of post-analysis software for immune sequencing data. TCRdb analysed the PCR reads with MiXCR anew, one entry per CDR3 protein. This sample carries approximately 570,000 distinct CDR3 sequences, 44% of them seen once, and the ten largest clones take roughly 1.8%. The sample was blood. The source is a girl aged 10 to 17 with multiple sclerosis. CDR3s include the opening cysteine and the closing phenylalanine or tryptophan. Each record gives: CDR3 protein, CDR3 DNA, V gene, J gene, clone size, D gene. A D gene is named only where the DNA matches it firmly. Clone size is given for some rows only: seen once, a few or many times, or a class if the clone is expanded.

CDR3 protein: CASSLDRRKYF
CDR3 DNA: TGCGCCAGCAGCTTGGACAGGAGGAAGTATTTT
V gene: TRBV5-1
J gene: TRBJ2-3
clone size: few
D gene: -

CDR3 protein: CSGGPTNNEQFF
CDR3 DNA: TGCAGTGGGGGACCAACCAACAATGAGCAGTTCTTC
V gene: TRBV20-1
J gene: TRBJ2-1
clone size: -
D gene: -

CDR3 protein: CASSFQTYRDTQYF
CDR3 DNA: TGTGCCAGCAGCTTCCAGACCTATCGGGATACGCAGTATTTT
V gene: TRBV7-9
J gene: TRBJ2-3
clone size: -
D gene: -

CDR3 protein: CASSPSRTSDSYNEQFF
CDR3 DNA: TGTGCCAGCAGTCCATCTCGGACTAGCGATTCCTACAATGAGCAGTTCTTC
V gene: TRBV27
J gene: TRBJ2-1
clone size: -
D gene: TRBD2

CDR3 protein: CSANPGAQDTQYF
CDR3 DNA: TGCAGCGCCAATCCGGGCGCCCAGGATACGCAGTATTTT
V gene: TRBV29-1
J gene: TRBJ2-3
clone size: few
D gene: -

CDR3 protein: CASGQGPNQPQHF
CDR3 DNA: TGTGCCAGCGGGCAGGGACCCAATCAGCCCCAGCATTTT
V gene: TRBV7-9
J gene: TRBJ1-5
clone size: few
D gene: -

CDR3 protein: CAISVGNPNYGYTF
CDR3 DNA: TGTGCCATCAGTGTAGGGAATCCTAACTATGGCTACACCTTC
V gene: TRBV10-3
J gene: TRBJ1-2
clone size: -
D gene: -

CDR3 protein: CSARDRLMNYEQYF
CDR3 DNA: TGCAGCGCTAGAGATCGACTGATGAACTACGAGCAGTACTTC
V gene: TRBV20-1
J gene: TRBJ2-7
clone size: -
D gene: -

CDR3 protein: CASSLGQGKNIQYF
CDR3 DNA: TGCGCCAGCAGCCTGGGACAGGGGAAAAACATTCAGTACTTC
V gene: TRBV5-1
J gene: TRBJ2-4
clone size: many
D gene: TRBD1

CDR3 protein: CASSSLGDRADTQYF
CDR3 DNA: TGCGCCAGCAGCTCTCTAGGGGACAGGGCAGATACGCAGTATTTT
V gene: TRBV5-1
J gene: TRBJ2-3
clone size: -
D gene: TRBD1

CDR3 protein: CASSLGLAGDTQYF
CDR3 DNA: TGTGCCAGCAGTTTAGGGCTAGCGGGAGATACGCAGTATTTT
V gene: TRBV5-1
J gene: TRBJ2-3
clone size: many
D gene: TRBD2

CDR3 protein: CASRRFIATNEKLFF
CDR3 DNA: TGTGCCAGCAGACGATTTATCGCAACTAATGAAAAACTGTTTTTT
V gene: TRBV6-6
J gene: TRBJ1-4
clone size: few
D gene: -

CDR3 protein: CASSFLRTDTQYF
CDR3 DNA: TGTGCCAGCAGCTTTCTCCGCACAGATACGCAGTATTTT
V gene: TRBV5-6
J gene: TRBJ2-3
clone size: few
D gene: -

CDR3 protein: CASKLNADTQYF
CDR3 DNA: TGTGCCAGCAAACTCAACGCAGATACGCAGTATTTT
V gene: TRBV12-3/TRBV12-4
J gene: TRBJ2-3
clone size: -
D gene: -

CDR3 protein: CASSPETGAEQYF
CDR3 DNA: TGTGCCAGCAGTCCAGAGACAGGGGCCGAGCAGTACTTC
V gene: TRBV2
J gene: TRBJ2-7
clone size: -
D gene: TRBD1

CDR3 protein: CASSPGQGDLNTEAFF
CDR3 DNA: TGTGCCAGCAGCCCGGGGCAGGGGGACCTGAACACTGAAGCTTTCTTT
V gene: TRBV7-9
J gene: TRBJ1-1
clone size: -
D gene: TRBD1

CDR3 protein: CASQEDPSRDEQYF
CDR3 DNA: TGTGCCAGCCAAGAGGATCCATCTCGGGACGAGCAGTACTTC
V gene: TRBV9
J gene: TRBJ2-7
clone size: -
D gene: -

CDR3 protein: CGVEDEQFF
CDR3 DNA: TGCGGCGTTGAGGATGAGCAGTTCTTC
V gene: TRBV29-1
J gene: TRBJ2-1
clone size: -
D gene: -

CDR3 protein: CASHSGRGLGTDTQYF
CDR3 DNA: TGTGCCAGCCATAGCGGGAGGGGCCTAGGCACAGATACGCAGTATTTT
V gene: TRBV2
J gene: TRBJ2-3
clone size: -
D gene: TRBD2

CDR3 protein: CASSLMNEQFF
CDR3 DNA: TGTGCCAGCAGCTTGATGAATGAGCAGTTCTTC
V gene: TRBV5-6
J gene: TRBJ2-1
clone size: few
D gene: -

CDR3 protein: CATSDFVQEGADGYTF
CDR3 DNA: TGTGCCACCAGTGATTTTGTGCAGGAGGGGGCTGATGGCTACACCTTC
V gene: TRBV24-1
J gene: TRBJ1-2
clone size: few
D gene: TRBD1

CDR3 protein: CASSSRGSHNEQFF
CDR3 DNA: TGTGCCAGCAGCTCCAGGGGTAGCCACAATGAGCAGTTCTTC
V gene: TRBV7-3
J gene: TRBJ2-1
clone size: -
D gene: -

CDR3 protein: CASSSYITGSAEAFF
CDR3 DNA: TGTGCCAGCAGTTCTTACATAACAGGGAGCGCTGAAGCTTTCTTT
V gene: TRBV27
J gene: TRBJ1-1
clone size: -
D gene: -

CDR3 protein: CSATDLDEQFF
CDR3 DNA: TGCAGCGCCACCGACCTTGATGAGCAGTTCTTC
V gene: TRBV29-1
J gene: TRBJ2-1
clone size: few
D gene: -

CDR3 protein: CASSSPTSGSNEQFF
CDR3 DNA: TGCGCCAGCAGCTCGCCCACTAGCGGGAGTAATGAGCAGTTCTTC
V gene: TRBV5-1
J gene: TRBJ2-1
clone size: -
D gene: TRBD2

CDR3 protein: CASTEGTLGDTQYF
CDR3 DNA: TGCGCCAGCACCGAGGGAACTCTTGGCGATACGCAGTATTTT
V gene: TRBV5-1
J gene: TRBJ2-3
clone size: few
D gene: -

CDR3 protein: CASSLAPAGAETQYF
CDR3 DNA: TGTGCCAGCAGCTTAGCGCCTGCGGGGGCAGAGACCCAGTACTTC
V gene: TRBV7-2
J gene: TRBJ2-5
clone size: few
D gene: -

CDR3 protein: CASGDRVNVGQFF
CDR3 DNA: TGTGCCAGCGGGGACAGGGTGAATGTCGGGCAGTTCTTC
V gene: TRBV6-1
J gene: TRBJ2-1
clone size: -
D gene: TRBD1

CDR3 protein: CASSLDSGRTYEQYF
CDR3 DNA: TGTGCCAGCAGCTTGGACTCGGGGAGGACCTACGAGCAGTACTTC
V gene: TRBV5-5
J gene: TRBJ2-7
clone size: few
D gene: -

CDR3 protein: CSASPPNYGYTF
CDR3 DNA: TGCAGTGCTTCACCTCCCAACTATGGCTACACCTTC
V gene: TRBV20-1
J gene: TRBJ1-2
clone size: -
D gene: -